The clone carrying this TCR beta chain was recorded many times. Its antigen is not known. The sample is drawn from a study of HIV-infected patients and healthy controls. Whole-study context: CD4 counts in about 85% of the 16 patients increased modestly yet significantly but stayed below normal. Total CDR3 counts per chain did not differ significantly between patients and controls. Study conclusions and caveats: The study did not determine the donors' HLA types.

Antiretroviral therapy had run roughly three months, about 14 weeks, before follow-up blood collection. No cell fractionation was done, so the repertoire covers all unsorted peripheral blood T cells. Reverse transcription used 450 to 550 ng RNA and constant-region primers for alpha and beta. Alpha and beta chain libraries were made separately by chain-specific third strand synthesis with multiplexing indices. One primer pair amplified all rearrangements per chain; each cDNA got molecular barcodes. TCRdb re-derived calls from the 5' RACE reads in MiXCR, one entry per CDR3 protein. The table records roughly 4,600 distinct CDR3 sequences, around 5.5% of them present only once. J was trimmed by 5 bases and V by 6 bases; bases with no gene match: 10. The CDR3 loop spans 16 amino acids.

The chain links TRBV12-3 or TRBV12-4 to TRBJ2-2; 9 bases fit TRBD2. This TCR was sampled from an adult with HIV infection. Sequences were derived from blood, sampled during antiretroviral therapy. CDR3 amino acids: CASRPSSGRQTGELFF. The DNA of the CDR3 is TGTGCCAGCAGACCGTCCAGCGGGAGGCAGACCGGGGAGCTGTTTTTT.